Sequencing of this T cell receptor beta chain was carried out in a study of read filtering for tumor transcriptome and immune sequencing. CDR3 length: 14 amino acids. Looked up from germline, CDR1 is MDHEN and CDR2 is SYDVKM. The library was built from 400 ng RNA with molecular barcoded adaptors for alpha/delta and beta/gamma chains. TCRdb reprocessed the reads via MiXCR and lists one record per CDR3 protein. The sample yields roughly 90,000 distinct CDR3 sequences, roughly 21% seen once. Details on this clonotype: The junction and the germline gene differ at one end; a read error may be behind it.

The sequencing input was a population of CD138-negative cells sorted from bone marrow. The J gene is TRBJ1-1, the V gene TRBV28; no clear D gene. The receptor was derived from a donor at least 40 years old with multiple myeloma. The CDR3 DNA is TGTGCCAGCTCCTTGGGGATGGGTAACACTGAAGCTTTCTTC. Amino acids: CASSLGMGNTEAFF.